The clone carrying this T cell receptor beta chain was seen a handful of times. Its antigen is undetermined. Amplification used 60 Vbeta primers and 13 Jbeta primers. Sequencing used immunoSEQ multiplex PCR; TCRdb keeps in-frame clones, though not all of them. This sample has about 160,000 clones, with around four fifths found just once. This sample stems from a study of cytomegalovirus exposure and HLA in healthy donors. General observations from the study: Beyond CMV serostatus, there was no information to go on about immune exposure. TCR beta chains associated with HLA were, in a later analysis, more clonally expanded than equally common others.

CDR3 length equals 15 residues. The V gene's germline CDR1 is KGHSH and CDR2 LQKENI. Trimming pared 2 bases from V and 1 base from J, leaving 11 bases between. These donors, healthy bone marrow donors, were studied. Sequenced: PBMCs. This chain joins TRBV18 and TRBJ1-1; TRBD1 might be the D (6 bases). The TCR originated in a woman in her late teens or twenties in good health and CMV-seronegative. CDR3 sequence reads: CASSPTGHGNTEAFF. The CDR3 DNA follows: TGTGCCAGCTCACCAACAGGGCACGGGAACACTGAAGCTTTCTTT. The full variable domain, rest sourced from reference TRBV18 and TRBJ1-1, is NAGVMQNPRHLVRRRGQEARLRCSPMKGHSHVYWYRQLPEEGLKFMVYLQKENIIDESGMPKERFSAEFPKEGPSILRIQQVVRGDSAAYFCASSPTGHGNTEAFFGQGTRLTVV.